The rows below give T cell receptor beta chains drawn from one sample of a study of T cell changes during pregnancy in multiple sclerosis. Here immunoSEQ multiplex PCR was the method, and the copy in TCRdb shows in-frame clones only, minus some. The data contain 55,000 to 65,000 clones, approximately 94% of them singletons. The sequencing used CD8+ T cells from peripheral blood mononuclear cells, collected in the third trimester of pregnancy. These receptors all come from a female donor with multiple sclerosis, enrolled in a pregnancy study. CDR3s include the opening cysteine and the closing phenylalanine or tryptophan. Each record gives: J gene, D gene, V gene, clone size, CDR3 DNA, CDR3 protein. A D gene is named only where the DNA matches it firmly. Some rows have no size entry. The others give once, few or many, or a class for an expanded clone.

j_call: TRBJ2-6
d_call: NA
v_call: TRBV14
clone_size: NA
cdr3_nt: TGTGCCAGCAGCCAAGCGGAGGTTGGGGCCAACGTCCTGACTTTC
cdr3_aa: CASSQAEVGANVLTF

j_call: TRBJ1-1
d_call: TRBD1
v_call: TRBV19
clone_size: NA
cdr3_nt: TGTGCCAGTATGGGAGACAGGGGGCGCGACACTGAAGCTTTCTTT
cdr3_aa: CASMGDRGRDTEAFF

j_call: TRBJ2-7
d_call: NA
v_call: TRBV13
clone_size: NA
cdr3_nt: TGTGCCAGCAGCCTAGGGCCCGGGACAAAAGGTTACGAGCAGTACTTC
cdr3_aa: CASSLGPGTKGYEQYF

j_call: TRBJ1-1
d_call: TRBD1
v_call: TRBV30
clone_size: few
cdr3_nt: TGTGCCTGGGATTGGGGGACAGGGGCCAACACTGAAGCTTTCTTT
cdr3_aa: CAWDWGTGANTEAFF

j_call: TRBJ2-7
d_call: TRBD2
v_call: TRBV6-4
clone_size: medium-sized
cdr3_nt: TGTGCCAGCAGTCCTAGCGGGAGTATCTACGAGCAGTACTTC
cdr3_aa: CASSPSGSIYEQYF

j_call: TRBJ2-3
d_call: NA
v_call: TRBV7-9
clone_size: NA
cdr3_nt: TGTGCCAGCAGCTTACCCATAGATACGCAGTATTTT
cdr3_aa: CASSLPIDTQYF

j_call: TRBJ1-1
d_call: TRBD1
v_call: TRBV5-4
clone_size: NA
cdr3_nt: TGTGCCAGCAGCGACAGGGACACCCTGAACACTGAAGCTTTCTTT
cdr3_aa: CASSDRDTLNTEAFF

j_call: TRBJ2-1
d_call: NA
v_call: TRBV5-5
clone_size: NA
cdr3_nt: TGTGCCAGCAGCTCTAAGGGGTACAATGAGCAGTTCTTC
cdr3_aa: CASSSKGYNEQFF

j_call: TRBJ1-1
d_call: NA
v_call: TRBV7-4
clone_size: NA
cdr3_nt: TGTGCCAGCAGCTCTTTGTTCCCGAACACTGAAGCTTTCTTT
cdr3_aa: CASSSLFPNTEAFF

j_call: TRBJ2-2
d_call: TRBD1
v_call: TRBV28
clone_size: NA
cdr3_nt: TGTGCCAGCAGGCCTAACAGGGGGCTGAACACCGGGGAGCTGTTTTTT
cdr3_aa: CASRPNRGLNTGELFF

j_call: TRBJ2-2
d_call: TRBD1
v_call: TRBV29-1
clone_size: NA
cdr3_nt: TGCAGCGTCGGACAGGGAGAGACCGGGGAGCTGTTTTTT
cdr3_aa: CSVGQGETGELFF

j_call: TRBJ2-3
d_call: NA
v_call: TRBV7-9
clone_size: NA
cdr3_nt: TGTGCCAGCAGCCTCGAGGGAGATACGCAGTATTTT
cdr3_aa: CASSLEGDTQYF

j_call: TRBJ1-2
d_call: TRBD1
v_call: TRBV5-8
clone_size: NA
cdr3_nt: TGTGCCAGCAGCTTGGTACAGGGGAGTGGCTACACCTTC
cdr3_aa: CASSLVQGSGYTF

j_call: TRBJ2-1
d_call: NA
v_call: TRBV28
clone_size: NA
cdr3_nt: TGTGCCAGCAGGTTGGTGTTGATTCGGGATGAGCAGTTCTTC
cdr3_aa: CASRLVLIRDEQFF

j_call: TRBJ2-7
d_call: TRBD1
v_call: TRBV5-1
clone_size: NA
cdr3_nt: TGCGCCAGCGGGAAACAGGGGTCCTACGAGCAGTACTTC
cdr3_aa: CASGKQGSYEQYF

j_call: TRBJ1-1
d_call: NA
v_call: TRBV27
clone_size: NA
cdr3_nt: TGTGCCAGCAACTCCGCGGGGTTGTCGCAGGTCGTTGTGCACACTGAAGCTTTCTTT
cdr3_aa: CASNSAGLSQVVVHTEAFF

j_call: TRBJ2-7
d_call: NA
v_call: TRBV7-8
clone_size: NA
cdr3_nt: TGTGCCAGCACCTACTCTCCTCCATACGAGCAGTACTTC
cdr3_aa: CASTYSPPYEQYF

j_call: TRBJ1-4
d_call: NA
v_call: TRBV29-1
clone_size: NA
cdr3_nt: TGCAGCGTTAGGGAGGCAACTAATGAAAAACTGTTTTTT
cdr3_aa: CSVREATNEKLFF

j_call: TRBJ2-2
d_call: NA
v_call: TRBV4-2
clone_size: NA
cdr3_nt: TGTGCCAGCAGCCAAGATCAGTTCTCCACCGGGGAGCTGTTTTTT
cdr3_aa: CASSQDQFSTGELFF

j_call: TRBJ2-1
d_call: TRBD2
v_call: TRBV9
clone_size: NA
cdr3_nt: TGTGCCAGCAGCCAAACTAGCGGGAGTTTAAATGAGCAGTTCTTC
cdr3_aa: CASSQTSGSLNEQFF

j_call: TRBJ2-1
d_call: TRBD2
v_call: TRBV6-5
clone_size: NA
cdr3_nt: TGTGCCAGCAGTTACTGGCGGGAGGGCCTGAATGAGCAGTTCTTC
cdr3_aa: CASSYWREGLNEQFF

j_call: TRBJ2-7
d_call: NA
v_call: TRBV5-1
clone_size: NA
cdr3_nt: TGCGCCAGCCAACAGGGTGAGCACTCCTACGAGCAGTACTTC
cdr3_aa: CASQQGEHSYEQYF

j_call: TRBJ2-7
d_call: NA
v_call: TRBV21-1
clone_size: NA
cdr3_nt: TGTGCCAGCAGCAAAGGTCCTAGCGGGGCATACGAGCAGTACTTC
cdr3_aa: CASSKGPSGAYEQYF

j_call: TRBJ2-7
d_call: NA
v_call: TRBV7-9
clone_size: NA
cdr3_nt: TGTGCCAGCAGCACCGGACAGTCAGCCTACGAGCAGTACTTC
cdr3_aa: CASSTGQSAYEQYF

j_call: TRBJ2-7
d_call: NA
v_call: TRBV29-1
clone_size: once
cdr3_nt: TGCAGCGTTGAAGGGGCAGGGTCCACCTACGAGCAGTACTTC
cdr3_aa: CSVEGAGSTYEQYF

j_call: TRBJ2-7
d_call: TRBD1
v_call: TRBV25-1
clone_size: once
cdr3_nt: TGTGCCAGCAGAGAACCGGACAGGGACGAGCAGTACTTC
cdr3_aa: CASREPDRDEQYF

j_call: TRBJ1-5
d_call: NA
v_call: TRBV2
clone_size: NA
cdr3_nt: TGTGCCAGCAGTGAGCAGGGCCCTCAGCCCCAGCATTTT
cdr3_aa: CASSEQGPQPQHF

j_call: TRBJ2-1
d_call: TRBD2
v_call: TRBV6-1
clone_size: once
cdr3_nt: TGTGCCAGCAAGGACGGGAGGAACTACAATGAGCAGTTCTTC
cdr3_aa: CASKDGRNYNEQFF

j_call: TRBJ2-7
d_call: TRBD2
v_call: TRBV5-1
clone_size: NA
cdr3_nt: TGCGCCAGCAAAGAGCGGGAGCGCTACGAGCAGTACTTC
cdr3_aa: CASKERERYEQYF

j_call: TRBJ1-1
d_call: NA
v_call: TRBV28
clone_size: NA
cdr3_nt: TGTGCCAGCAGTTTGGTGGGAGAAACCACTGAAGCTTTCTTT
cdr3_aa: CASSLVGETTEAFF

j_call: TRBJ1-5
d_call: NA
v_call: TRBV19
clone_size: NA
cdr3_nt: TGTGCCAGTAGTAGGGGCAAGGCAGCCGGCACGCAGCCCCAGCATTTT
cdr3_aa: CASSRGKAAGTQPQHF

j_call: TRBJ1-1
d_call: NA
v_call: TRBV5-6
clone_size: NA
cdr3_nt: TGTGCCAGCAGCCTACTGAACACTGAAGCTTTCTTT
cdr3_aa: CASSLLNTEAFF

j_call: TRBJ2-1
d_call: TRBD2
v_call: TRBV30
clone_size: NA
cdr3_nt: TGTGCCTGGAGTGTATTAGCGGGCCTCTCCTACAATGAGCAGTTCTTC
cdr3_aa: CAWSVLAGLSYNEQFF

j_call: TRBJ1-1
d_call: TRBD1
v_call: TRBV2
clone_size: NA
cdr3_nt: TGTGCCAGCGAGGGGGGACAGGGGGCTTTCACTGAAGCTTTCTTT
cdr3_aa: CASEGGQGAFTEAFF

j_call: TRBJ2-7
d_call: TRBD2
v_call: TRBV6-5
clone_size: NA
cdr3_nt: TGTGCCAGCAGTCTAGCGGGAGGGCCCTACGAGCAGTACTTC
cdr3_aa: CASSLAGGPYEQYF

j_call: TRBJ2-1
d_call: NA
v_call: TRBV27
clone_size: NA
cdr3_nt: TGTGCCAGCAGTTATCTCAGGGGTAAGAATGAGCAGTTCTTC
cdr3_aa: CASSYLRGKNEQFF

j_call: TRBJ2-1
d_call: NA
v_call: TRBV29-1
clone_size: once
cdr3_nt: TGCAGCGTTCGCCCAGGCCTGGCGGGAAGCTCCTACAATGAGCAGTTCTTC
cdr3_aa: CSVRPGLAGSSYNEQFF

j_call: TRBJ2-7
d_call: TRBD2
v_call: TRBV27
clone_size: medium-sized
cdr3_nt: TGTGCCAGCAGTTTCCTAGCGGGGATTCTTGAGGAGCAGTACTTC
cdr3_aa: CASSFLAGILEEQYF

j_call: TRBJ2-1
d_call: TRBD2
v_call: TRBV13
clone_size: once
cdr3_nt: TGTGCCAGCAGGGTTAGTGCTAGCGGGCCGAATGAGCAGTTCTTC
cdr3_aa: CASRVSASGPNEQFF

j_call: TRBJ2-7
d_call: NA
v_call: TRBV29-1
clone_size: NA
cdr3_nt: TGCAGCGTTGAAAACAGCTCCTACGAGCAGTACTTC
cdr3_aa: CSVENSSYEQYF

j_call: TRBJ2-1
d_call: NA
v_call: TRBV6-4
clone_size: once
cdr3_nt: TGTGCCAGCAGCGAGGATTCATCCTCCTACAATGAGCAGTTCTTC
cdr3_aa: CASSEDSSSYNEQFF

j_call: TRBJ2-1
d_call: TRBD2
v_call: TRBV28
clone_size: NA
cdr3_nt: TGTGCCAGCAGTTTCCCCAACCTAGCGGGGTACAATGAGCAGTTCTTC
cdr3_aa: CASSFPNLAGYNEQFF

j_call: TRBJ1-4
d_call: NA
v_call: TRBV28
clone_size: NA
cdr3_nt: TGTGCCAGCAGTTTATACAGGGTTGGTGAAAAACTGTTTTTT
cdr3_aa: CASSLYRVGEKLFF

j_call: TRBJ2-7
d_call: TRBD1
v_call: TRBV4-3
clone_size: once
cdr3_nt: TGCGCCAGCAGCCTAGGACAGGGGGCCTACGAGCAGTACTTC
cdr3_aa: CASSLGQGAYEQYF

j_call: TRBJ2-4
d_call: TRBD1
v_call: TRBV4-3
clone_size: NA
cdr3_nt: TGCGCCAGCAGCCAAGAGCTGGACAGGCCCGCCAAAAACATTCAGTACTTC
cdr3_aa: CASSQELDRPAKNIQYF

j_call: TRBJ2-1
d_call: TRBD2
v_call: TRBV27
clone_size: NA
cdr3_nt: TGTGCCAGCACCCTTAGCGGGAGCCTCTACAATGAGCAGTTCTTC
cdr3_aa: CASTLSGSLYNEQFF

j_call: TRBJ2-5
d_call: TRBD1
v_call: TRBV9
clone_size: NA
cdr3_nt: TGTGCCAGCAGCGTAGATCCCCTCGCAGGGGGCTTGAAGACCCAGTACTTC
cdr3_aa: CASSVDPLAGGLKTQYF

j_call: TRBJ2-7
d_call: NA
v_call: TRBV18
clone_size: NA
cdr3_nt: TGTGCCAGCTCACCAGGGCAGACAGCGCCCTACGAGCAGTACTTC
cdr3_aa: CASSPGQTAPYEQYF

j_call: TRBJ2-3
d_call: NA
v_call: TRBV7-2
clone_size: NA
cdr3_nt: TGTGCCAGCAGCTGGCCTCAGGTGACAACAGATACGCAGTATTTT
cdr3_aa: CASSWPQVTTDTQYF

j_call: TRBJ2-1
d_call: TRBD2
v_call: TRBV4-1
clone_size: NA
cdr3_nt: TGCGCCAGCAGCGAAGGGACTAGCGGGCGCCAGTTCTTC
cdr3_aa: CASSEGTSGRQFF

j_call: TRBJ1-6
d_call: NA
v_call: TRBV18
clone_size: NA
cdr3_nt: TGTGCCAGGGCAGGGAATTCACCCCTCCACTTT
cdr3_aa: CARAGNSPLHF

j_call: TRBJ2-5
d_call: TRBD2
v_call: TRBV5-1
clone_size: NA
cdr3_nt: TGCGCCAGCAGCTGGATGGCGGGAGGGCCACGAGAGACCCAGTACTTC
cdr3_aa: CASSWMAGGPRETQYF

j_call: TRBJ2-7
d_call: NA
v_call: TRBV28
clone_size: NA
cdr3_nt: TGTGCCAGCAGTGACTTTCGGGAGCAGTACTTC
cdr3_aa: CASSDFREQYF

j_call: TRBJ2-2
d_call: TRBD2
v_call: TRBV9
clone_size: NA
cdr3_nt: TGTGCCAGCAAGCGGGGGGCCGATATCACCGGGGAGCTGTTTTTT
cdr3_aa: CASKRGADITGELFF